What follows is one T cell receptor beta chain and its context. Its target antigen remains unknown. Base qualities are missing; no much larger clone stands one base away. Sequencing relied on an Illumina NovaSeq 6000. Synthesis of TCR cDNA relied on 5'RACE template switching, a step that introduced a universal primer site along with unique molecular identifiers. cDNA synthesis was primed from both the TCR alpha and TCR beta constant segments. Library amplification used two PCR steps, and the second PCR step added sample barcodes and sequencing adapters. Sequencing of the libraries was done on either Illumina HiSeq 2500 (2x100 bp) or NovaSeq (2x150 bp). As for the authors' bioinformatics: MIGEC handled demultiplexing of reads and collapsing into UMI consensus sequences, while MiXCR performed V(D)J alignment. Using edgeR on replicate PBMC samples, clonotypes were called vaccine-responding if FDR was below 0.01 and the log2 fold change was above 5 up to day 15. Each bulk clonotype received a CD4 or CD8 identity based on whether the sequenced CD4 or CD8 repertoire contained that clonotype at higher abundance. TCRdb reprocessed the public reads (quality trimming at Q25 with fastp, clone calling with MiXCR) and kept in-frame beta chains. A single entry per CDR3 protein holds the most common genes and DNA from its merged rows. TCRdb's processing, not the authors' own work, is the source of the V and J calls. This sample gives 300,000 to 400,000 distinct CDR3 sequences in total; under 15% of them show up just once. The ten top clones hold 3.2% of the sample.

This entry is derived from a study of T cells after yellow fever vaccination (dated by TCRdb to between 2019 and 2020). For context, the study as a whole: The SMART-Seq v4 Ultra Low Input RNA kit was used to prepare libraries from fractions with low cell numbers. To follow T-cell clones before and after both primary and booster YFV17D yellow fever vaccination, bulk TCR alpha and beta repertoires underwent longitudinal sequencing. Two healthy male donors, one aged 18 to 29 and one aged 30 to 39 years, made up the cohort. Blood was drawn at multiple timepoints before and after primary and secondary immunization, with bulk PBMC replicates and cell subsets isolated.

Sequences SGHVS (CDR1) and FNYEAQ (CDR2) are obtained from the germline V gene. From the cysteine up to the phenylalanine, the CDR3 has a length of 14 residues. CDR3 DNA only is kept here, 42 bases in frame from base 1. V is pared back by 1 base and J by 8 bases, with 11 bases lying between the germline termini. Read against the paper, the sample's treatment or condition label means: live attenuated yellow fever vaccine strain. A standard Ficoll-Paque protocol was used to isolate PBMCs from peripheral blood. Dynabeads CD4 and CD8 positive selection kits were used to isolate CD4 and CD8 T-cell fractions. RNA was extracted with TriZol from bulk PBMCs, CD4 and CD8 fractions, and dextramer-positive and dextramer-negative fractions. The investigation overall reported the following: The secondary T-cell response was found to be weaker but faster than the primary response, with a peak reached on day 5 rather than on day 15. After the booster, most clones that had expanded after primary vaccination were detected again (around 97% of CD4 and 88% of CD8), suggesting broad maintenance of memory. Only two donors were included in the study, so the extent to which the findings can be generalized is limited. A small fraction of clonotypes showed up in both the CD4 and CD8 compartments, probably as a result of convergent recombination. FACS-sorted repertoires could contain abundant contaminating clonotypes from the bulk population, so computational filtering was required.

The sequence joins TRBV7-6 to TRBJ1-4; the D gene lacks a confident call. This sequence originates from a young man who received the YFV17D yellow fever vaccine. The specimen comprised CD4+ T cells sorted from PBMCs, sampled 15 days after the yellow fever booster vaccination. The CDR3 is CASSLGGEGEKLFF. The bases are TGTGCCAGCAGCTTAGGCGGGGAAGGAGAAAAACTGTTTTTT.